The rows below give T cell receptor beta chains drawn from one sample of a study of Ad26.COV2.S vaccination and SARS-CoV-2 variants. Profiled with immunoSEQ multiplex PCR; TCRdb holds only in-frame clones, not every one. The table lists under 95,000 clones, approximately 81% of them singletons. Sequences were derived from peripheral blood, sampled after recovery from COVID-19. These receptor sequences come from a human donor who had recovered from COVID-19. Both conserved end residues are part of each CDR3. D genes are given only for firm matches. Size values are once, few and many counts, or a class for expanded clones, and some rows have none.

D	V	size	J	CDR3	DNA
NA	TRBV3-1/TRBV3-2	NA	TRBJ2-6	CASSQSSGANVLTF	TGTGCCAGCAGCCAAAGTAGTGGGGCCAACGTCCTGACTTTC
NA	TRBV4-2	NA	TRBJ1-2	CASSRGDGGLDYGYTF	TGTGCCAGCAGCCGCGGGGATGGGGGCCTAGACTATGGCTACACCTTC
TRBD1	TRBV6-6	NA	TRBJ2-7	CASRGGQGTYEQYF	TGTGCCAGCAGGGGGGGACAGGGGACCTACGAGCAGTACTTC
TRBD2	TRBV5-6	NA	TRBJ2-5	CASSLGELAGGPLETQYF	TGTGCCAGCAGCTTGGGGGAACTAGCGGGAGGGCCCTTGGAGACCCAGTACTTC
NA	TRBV7-9	NA	TRBJ1-2	CASSASNPRVFLYGYTF	TGTGCCAGCAGCGCGAGCAACCCCAGGGTCTTCCTCTATGGCTACACCTTC
TRBD2	TRBV10-3	NA	TRBJ2-5	CAISESTSGPETQYF	TGTGCCATCAGTGAAAGCACTAGCGGCCCAGAGACCCAGTACTTC
TRBD2	TRBV7-2	once	TRBJ2-3	CASSTLAGYTDTQYF	TGTGCCAGCAGCACACTAGCGGGATACACAGATACGCAGTATTTT
NA	TRBV11-3	few	TRBJ2-3	CASRGADTQYF	TGTGCCAGCAGAGGGGCGGATACGCAGTATTTT
NA	TRBV7-9	NA	TRBJ2-7	CASSLGGIIYEQYF	TGTGCCAGCAGCTTAGGAGGAATTATCTACGAGCAGTACTTC
NA	TRBV2	once	TRBJ1-1	CASSLNDEAFF	TGTGCCAGCAGCCTGAACGATGAAGCTTTCTTT
TRBD2	TRBV5-4	NA	TRBJ2-1	CASSLGGRTYNEQFF	TGTGCCAGCAGCTTGGGCGGGAGAACCTACAATGAGCAGTTCTTC
NA	TRBV5-1	NA	TRBJ1-2	CASSLAGQTAFNYGYTF	TGCGCCAGCAGCTTGGCCGGACAGACAGCCTTTAACTATGGCTACACCTTC
NA	TRBV4-3	once	TRBJ1-1	CASSQYRRDTEAFF	TGCGCCAGCAGCCAATACCGGCGGGACACTGAAGCTTTCTTT
NA	TRBV28	NA	TRBJ2-5	CASRGTGVVETQYF	TGTGCCAGCAGAGGAACAGGAGTGGTGGAGACCCAGTACTTC
NA	TRBV3-1/TRBV3-2	few	TRBJ1-5	CASSQGDQPQHF	TGTGCCAGCAGCCAGGGTGATCAGCCCCAGCATTTT
NA	TRBV2	NA	TRBJ2-3	CASSETGDTQYF	TGTGCCAGCAGTGAAACCGGAGATACGCAGTATTTT
TRBD1	TRBV9	NA	TRBJ1-3	CASSFRQGVGNTIYF	TGTGCCAGCAGCTTCAGACAGGGCGTGGGAAACACCATATATTTT
NA	TRBV9	NA	TRBJ2-2	CASSVAPGWGGELFF	TGTGCCAGCAGCGTAGCTCCAGGGTGGGGCGGGGAGCTGTTTTTT
TRBD2	TRBV3-1/TRBV3-2	few	TRBJ2-1	CASSPRTSGRGYNEQFF	TGTGCCAGCAGCCCAAGGACTAGCGGGAGGGGCTACAATGAGCAGTTCTTC
NA	TRBV24-1	NA	TRBJ1-2	CATSDPRHYGYTF	TGTGCCACCAGTGATCCCAGACACTATGGCTACACCTTC
NA	TRBV19	NA	TRBJ1-1	CASSPLQGIDTEAFF	TGTGCCAGTAGTCCCCTACAGGGAATAGACACTGAAGCTTTCTTT
NA	TRBV9	NA	TRBJ2-1	CASSVGTMNEQFF	TGTGCCAGCAGCGTGGGGACAATGAATGAGCAGTTCTTC
NA	TRBV7-6	NA	TRBJ2-7	CASSLMAGATYEQYF	TGTGCCAGCAGCTTAATGGCAGGGGCGACTTACGAGCAGTACTTC
TRBD2	TRBV5-1	NA	TRBJ2-7	CASSPGLAGTYEQYF	TGCGCCAGCAGCCCGGGACTAGCGGGAACCTACGAGCAGTACTTC